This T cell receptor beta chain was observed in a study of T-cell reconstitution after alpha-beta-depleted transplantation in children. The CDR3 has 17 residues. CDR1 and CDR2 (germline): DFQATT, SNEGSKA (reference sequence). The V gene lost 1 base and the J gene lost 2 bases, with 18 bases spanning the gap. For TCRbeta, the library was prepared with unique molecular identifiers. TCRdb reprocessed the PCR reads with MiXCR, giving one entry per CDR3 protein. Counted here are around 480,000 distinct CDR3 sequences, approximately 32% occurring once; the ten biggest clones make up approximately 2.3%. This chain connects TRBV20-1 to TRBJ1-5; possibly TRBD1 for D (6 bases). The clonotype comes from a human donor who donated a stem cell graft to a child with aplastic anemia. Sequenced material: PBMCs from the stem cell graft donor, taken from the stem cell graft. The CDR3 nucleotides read TGCAGTGCTAGAGCAGGGACATCCCTTATACGCAATCAGCCCCAGCATTTT. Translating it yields CSARAGTSLIRNQPQHF.